This T cell receptor beta chain was sequenced for a study of blood T cell repertoires in COVID-19. Profiling relied on immunoSEQ multiplex PCR, and the TCRdb table lists in-frame clones only, not all of them. The sample records some 99,000 clones, over 75% being singletons. This receptor was taken from an elderly woman with acute or convalescent COVID-19. The sequenced material came from peripheral blood.

The chain's CDR3 is CASSLSTWDRGPSGYTF. In DNA, the CDR3 is TGTGCCAGCAGTTTATCGACCTGGGACAGGGGTCCTTCTGGCTACACCTTC. The chain recombines TRBV27 with TRBJ1-2, with 10 nucleotides matching TRBD1. V gave up 0 bases and J gave up 7 bases; unmatched junction bases: 11. The germline gives CDR1 MNHEY, CDR2 SMNVEV (reference sequence). CDR3 length: 17 residues.